This T cell receptor beta chain was documented in a study of OX40 agonist ivuxolimab in advanced cancers. Per the germline V gene, CDR1 is ENHRY and CDR2 is SYGVKD. Deletions cut 10 bases from V and 0 bases from J, with 16 bases between. This CDR3 has 15 residues. Only in-frame clones appear in the TCRdb table, and some are missing; sequencing was by immunoSEQ multiplex PCR. The data hold fewer than 80,000 clones, with approximately 88% observed a single time. The TCR sequence derives from an adult with an advanced solid tumor such as melanoma, head and neck, liver or kidney cancer. The material was CD4+ or CD8+ T cells sorted from blood, obtained in a trial of the OX40 agonist ivuxolimab. The V gene is TRBV10-3, the J gene TRBJ2-1, with D possibly being TRBD1 (6 bases). CDR3 protein: CASRQVPSSYNEQFF. The CDR3 nucleotides read TGTGCCAGTAGACAGGTCCCGAGCTCCTACAATGAGCAGTTCTTC.